Shown below are 23 T cell receptor beta chains from a single sample sequenced in a study of low-dose radiotherapy and immunotherapy resistance in tumors. With TRAV- and TRBV-specific primers, first-strand cDNA was made, covering the alpha and beta chains. It was with a constant-region primer and a V-primer adapter that TCRs were amplified over roughly 19 PCR cycles. TCRdb itself ran the reads through MiXCR, one entry per CDR3 protein. Of 95,000 to 100,000 distinct CDR3 sequences listed, around 21% are singletons. Time point reported: after trial treatment. Treatment specified: LDRT plus nivolumab, ipilimumab, low-dose cyclophosphamide and aspirin (RACIN trial). The sequences come from PBMCs, collected after low-dose radiotherapy plus immunotherapy. The receptors derive from a male donor with prostate cancer.

This clonotype has at least ten counts. The chain recombines TRBV5-5 with TRBJ1-2; D is unclear. The CDR3 has 16 residues. The germline CDR1 and CDR2 sequences are SGHKS and YYEKEE (reference sequence). V lost 0 bases and J lost 0, with 12 bases in between. The CDR3, as DNA: TGTGCCAGCAGCTTGGGGAGCGTAAGGGCTAACTATGGCTACACCTTC. The encoded protein is CASSLGSVRANYGYTF.

The chain employs TRBV6-2 or TRBV6-3 and TRBJ2-3, with D possibly matching TRBD2 (7 bases). This CDR3 region has 15 residues. The germline V and J ends were trimmed by 7 bases and 1 base, with 15 bases remaining between them. Germline assignment: CDR1 MNHEY and CDR2 SVGEGT. The CDR3 nucleotides are TGTGCCAGCAAGAGGGGGGGCCAACGCACAGATACGCAGTATTTT. Amino acids: CASKRGGQRTDTQYF.

This clonotype was counted at least ten times. The V and J genes are TRBV7-2 and TRBJ2-3, with 9 bases aligning to TRBD1. The CDR3 sequence is 15 residues long. Germline lookup yields CDR1 SGHTA and CDR2 FQGNSA. V was pared by 5 bases and J by 4 bases, with 7 bases of the junction left unmatched. Here the CDR3 DNA reads TGTGCCAGCAGCCTGATGGGACAGGGAGCAGATACGCAGTATTTT. It yields the protein CASSLMGQGADTQYF.

This clonotype was counted many times. The rearrangement links TRBV7-3 to TRBJ2-2; 10 nucleotides match TRBD2. CDR1 is SGHTA, CDR2 FQGTGA, per germline. This CDR3 has 15 residues. Trimming at V came to 2 bases and at J to 6 bases, leaving 3 bases not matched to a gene. The CDR3 nucleotides read TGTGCCAGCAGCTTATATACTAGCGGGGCCGGGGAGCTGTTTTTT. Amino acid sequence: CASSLYTSGAGELFF.

This clonotype was seen repeatedly, ten times or more. J is TRBJ1-2 and V is TRBV20-1, with D perhaps matching TRBD1 (6 bases). V was clipped by 1 base and J by 10 bases, with 10 bases between them. The germline gives CDR1 DFQATT, CDR2 SNEGSKA (reference sequence). The CDR3 covers 11 residues. CDR3 protein: CSARGQAAYTF. The CDR3 DNA follows: TGCAGTGCTAGAGGACAGGCTGCCTACACCTTC.

This clonotype was seen at least ten times. The chain carries TRBV6-5 and TRBJ2-7, with D perhaps matching TRBD1 or TRBD2 (5 bases each). The CDR3 runs 15 residues. From germline, CDR1 is MNHEY and CDR2 SVGAGI. Trimming left V 2 bases short and J 3 bases short, with 14 bases between. CDR3 sequence: CASSYGAGTSYEQYF. CDR3 DNA sequence: TGTGCCAGCAGTTACGGAGCAGGGACCAGCTACGAGCAGTACTTC.

This clonotype has a count of ten or more. The gene calls are TRBV11-1 and TRBJ1-4, with no clear D. Between the trimmed V and J ends, which lost 5 bases and 7 bases, there was a span of 14 bases. The CDR3 loop spans 14 amino acids. Per germline, CDR1 SGHAT and CDR2 FQDESV (reference sequence). CDR3 DNA: TGTGCCAGCAGCCCAGGAGCGATGTTTGAAAAACTGTTTTTT. It is translated as CASSPGAMFEKLFF.

In this sample, this clonotype turned up many times. The chain links TRBV27 to TRBJ2-6; D gene unclear. V lost 6 bases, J lost 1 base, and 4 bases lay in between. Germline V lookup: CDR1 MNHEY, CDR2 SMNVEV (reference sequence). The CDR3 loop spans 13 amino acids. For the CDR3, the DNA is TGTGCCAGCAGGGTTTCTGGGGCCAACGTCCTGACTTTC. It yields the protein CASRVSGANVLTF.

This clonotype showed up many times. The chain is built from TRBV7-8 and TRBJ2-2, with a possible D match to TRBD2 (7 bases). The CDR3 sequence is 16 residues long. The germline V gene has CDR1 SGHVS and CDR2 FQNEAQ. V was clipped by 5 bases and J by 9 bases, with 22 bases between them. The DNA for the CDR3 is TGTGCCAGCAGCCCAAGTGGCGGGGGCAAAGGGCGGGAGCTGTTTTTT. Its translation: CASSPSGGGKGRELFF.

The table lists this clonotype with many counts. The CDR3 loop is CASSLAGGDTGELFF. CDR3 DNA sequence: TGTGCCAGCAGCTTGGCCGGGGGGGATACCGGGGAGCTGTTTTTT. V gene TRBV5-5 combines with J gene TRBJ2-2; 8 positions agree with TRBD2. CDR3 length equals 15 residues. The J segment lost 5 bases and the V segment lost 0 bases, leaving 3 bases of the junction unmatched. The germline CDR1 and CDR2 sequences are SGHKS and YYEKEE (reference sequence).

The chain carries TRBV7-2 and TRBJ2-1, with no clear D. The CDR3 contains 10 residues. V lost 10 bases, J lost 7 bases, and 8 bases lay in between. The germline V gene has CDR1 SGHTA and CDR2 FQGNSA. The CDR3 loop is CATWGNEQFF. The CDR3 DNA is TGTGCCACCTGGGGAAATGAGCAGTTCTTC.

In its sample, this clonotype was seen many times. This sequence joins TRBV9 and TRBJ2-2, with D uncertain. The germline V gene has CDR1 SGDLS and CDR2 YYNGEE. V lost 0 bases to trimming and J lost 1 base, with 4 bases between them. The CDR3 is 14 residues long. CDR3 protein: CASSVVGNTGELFF. CDR3 coding DNA: TGTGCCAGCAGCGTAGTGGGGAACACCGGGGAGCTGTTTTTT.

This clonotype was observed at least ten times. The V gene is TRBV20-1, the J gene TRBJ2-7; TRBD1 might be the D (6 bases). This CDR3 contains 14 residues. V lost 6 bases, J lost 3 bases, and 18 bases lay in between. Germline V gene sequence: CDR1 DFQATT, CDR2 SNEGSKA (reference sequence). The CDR3 DNA follows: TGCAGTGCGCCAGGGGCGACAGACCTCTACGAGCAGTACTTC. Protein: CSAPGATDLYEQYF.

This clonotype was found many times. This chain links TRBV12-3 or TRBV12-4 with TRBJ2-2, with D perhaps given as TRBD1 or TRBD2 (5 bases each). The CDR3 runs 13 residues. Trimming took off 5 bases at V and 6 bases at J, with 10 bases between the two ends. The CDR3 DNA reads TGTGCCAGCAGTCCAGGGACGGCCGGGGAGCTGTTTTTT. It translates to CASSPGTAGELFF.

This sequence joins TRBV9 and TRBJ2-3; 13 nucleotides agree with TRBD2. The CDR3 spans 17 residues. Trimming removed 3 bases from V and 2 bases from J; junction bases left unmatched: 6. Germline loops: CDR1 SGDLS, CDR2 YYNGEE. The CDR3 spells CASSARTSGGITDTQYF. DNA of the CDR3: TGTGCCAGCAGCGCTAGGACTAGCGGGGGCATCACAGATACGCAGTATTTT.

The CDR3 sequence: CASTSINQPQHF. The DNA of the CDR3 is TGTGCCAGCACCTCAATCAATCAGCCCCAGCATTTT. This sequence joins TRBV28 and TRBJ1-5, with D unresolved. This CDR3 contains 12 residues. V lost 7 bases to trimming and J lost 3 bases, with 7 bases between them. In germline, CDR1 is MDHEN, CDR2 SYDVKM. Using reference TRBV28 and TRBJ1-5 for the parts outside the CDR3, the full variable domain is DVKVTQSSRYLVKRTGEKVFLECVQDMDHENMFWYRQDPGLGLRLIYFSYDVKMKEKGDIPEGYSVSREKKERFSLILESASTNQTSMYLCASTSINQPQHFGDGTRLSIL.

This clonotype was detected ten times or more. This chain uses TRBV18 with TRBJ2-7; the D is unclear. Per the germline V gene, CDR1 is KGHSH and CDR2 is LQKENI. The V and J ends lost 3 bases and 7 bases respectively, with 10 bases between them. The CDR3 length is 12 residues. This CDR3 is CASSPTGREQYF. CDR3 DNA: TGTGCCAGCTCACCTACCGGACGGGAGCAGTACTTC.

This sequence joins TRBV6-1 and TRBJ2-7, with TRBD1 matching 9 bases. The V segment lost 5 bases and the J segment 0 bases; nucleotides outside the gene matches: 8. The CDR3 runs to 16 residues. CDR1 and CDR2 (germline): MNHNS, SASEGT. This CDR3 reads CASSTRQGVSSYEQYF. Here the CDR3 DNA reads TGTGCCAGCAGTACCCGACAGGGGGTGAGCTCCTACGAGCAGTACTTC.

This clonotype was counted at least ten times. The chain employs TRBV12-3 or TRBV12-4 and TRBJ2-7; 8 nucleotides line up with TRBD1. There are 15 residues in the CDR3. Trimming cost V 6 bases and J 0 bases; bases outside gene matches: 7. The CDR3 DNA sequence: TGTGCCAGCAGGAAGACAGGGGACAGCTCCTACGAGCAGTACTTC. This gives the protein CASRKTGDSSYEQYF.

This clonotype is labeled as medium-sized. V usage is TRBV2 and J usage is TRBJ1-5; TRBD1 might be the D (6 bases). Trimming removed 7 bases from V and 7 bases from J, with 20 bases in between. The CDR3 is 15 amino acids. The germline V gene has CDR1 SNHLY and CDR2 FYNNEI. This CDR3 is CASTLLEGGEQPQHF. For the CDR3, the DNA is TGTGCCAGCACCCTATTGGAGGGGGGCGAACAGCCCCAGCATTTT.

This clonotype has a count of ten or more. V and J are TRBV6-2 or TRBV6-3 and TRBJ1-5, with D unclear. V lost 4 bases and J 4 bases, leaving 11 bases between the germline ends. CDR3 length equals 14 residues. The V gene's germline CDR1 is MNHEY and CDR2 SVGEGT. CDR3 region: CASSLSARNQPQHF. CDR3 sequence (DNA): TGTGCCAGCAGTTTAAGTGCTAGGAATCAGCCCCAGCATTTT.

This clonotype was detected many times. V is TRBV7-8 and J is TRBJ2-7, with D uncertain. CDR1 is SGHVS and CDR2 is FQNEAQ in the germline V gene. There are 15 residues in the CDR3. The V end was cut by 1 base, the J end by 0 bases, with 10 bases between. CDR3 coding DNA: TGTGCCAGCAGCTTAGAACCAGCCTACTCCTACGAGCAGTACTTC. Its protein product is CASSLEPAYSYEQYF.

This clonotype was counted many times. This sequence joins TRBV25-1 and TRBJ2-4; D is unclear. CDR1 is MGHDK, CDR2 SYGVNS, per germline. This CDR3 spans 16 amino acids. Trimming shortened V by 1 base and J by 7 bases, and 17 bases separated the two germline ends. CDR3 in DNA: TGTGCCAGCAGTGAATTAGGCAGCGACCCTGGGAACATTCAGTACTTC. Protein: CASSELGSDPGNIQYF.